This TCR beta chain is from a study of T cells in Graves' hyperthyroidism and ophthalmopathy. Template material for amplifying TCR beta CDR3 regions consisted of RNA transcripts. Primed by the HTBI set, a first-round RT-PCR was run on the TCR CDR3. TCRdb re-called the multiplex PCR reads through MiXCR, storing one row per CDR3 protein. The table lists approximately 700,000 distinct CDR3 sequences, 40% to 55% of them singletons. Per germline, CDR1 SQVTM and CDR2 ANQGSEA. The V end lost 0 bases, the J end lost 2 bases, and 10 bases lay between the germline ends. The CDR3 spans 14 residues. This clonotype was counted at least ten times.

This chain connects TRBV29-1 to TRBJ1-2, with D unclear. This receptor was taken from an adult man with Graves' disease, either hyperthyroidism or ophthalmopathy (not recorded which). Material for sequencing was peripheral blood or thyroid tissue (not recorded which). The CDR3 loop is CSVEDRGGNYGYTF. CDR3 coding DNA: TGCAGCGTTGAAGATCGCGGAGGGAACTATGGCTACACCTTC. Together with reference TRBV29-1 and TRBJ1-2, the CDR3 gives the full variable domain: SAVISQKPSRDICQRGTSLTIQCQVDSQVTMMFWYRQQPGQSLTLIATANQGSEATYESGFVIDKFPISRPNLTFSTLTVSNMSPEDSSIYLCSVEDRGGNYGYTFGSGTRLTVV.